A selection of T cell receptor beta chains follows, all from one sample in a study of T cells after yellow fever vaccination. TCRdb reprocessed the 5' RACE reads via MiXCR and lists one record per CDR3 protein. The repertoire includes more than 300,000 distinct CDR3 sequences, approximately 4% of them detected once, and approximately 19% sits in the top ten. The input for sequencing was PBMCs, taken 15 days after the yellow fever booster vaccination. These receptors were obtained from a man aged 18-30 years who received the YFV17D yellow fever vaccine. CDR3s include the opening cysteine and the closing phenylalanine or tryptophan. Each record gives: D gene, clone size, V gene, J gene, CDR3 DNA, CDR3 protein. A D gene is named only where the DNA matches it firmly. The listing skips clone size in some rows; elsewhere it reads once, few, many or a size class.

TRBD1	.	TRBV7-2	TRBJ2-4	TGTGCCAGCTGCTCCGGGACAGGGGGCTGGTACATTCAGTACTTC	CASCSGTGGWYIQYF
.	many	TRBV7-9	TRBJ2-2	TGTGCCAGCAGCTCTCTAACCGGGGAGCTGTTTTTT	CASSSLTGELFF
TRBD1	few	TRBV20-1	TRBJ1-1	TGCAGTGCCCCTGGAGGACAGGGGGTACCGAACACTGAAGCTTTCTTT	CSAPGGQGVPNTEAFF
TRBD2	many	TRBV28	TRBJ2-1	TGTGCCAGCAGTTCTCCACCCGGGACTAGCGGCTACAATGAGCAGTTCTTC	CASSSPPGTSGYNEQFF
.	few	TRBV7-2	TRBJ1-1	TGTGCCAGCAGCTCCGGGATCCGGAGGGGCACTGAAGCTTTCTTT	CASSSGIRRGTEAFF
TRBD1	many	TRBV7-2	TRBJ1-5	TGTGCCAGCAGCTCGCCGGGACAGGGGACAGATCAGCCCCAGCATTTT	CASSSPGQGTDQPQHF
TRBD1	few	TRBV20-1	TRBJ1-1	TGCAGTGCTAGATCACACAGGGGAAGAGCGAACACTGAAGCTTTCTTT	CSARSHRGRANTEAFF
.	.	TRBV5-1	TRBJ2-1	TGCGCCAGCAGCTTGGAACACAGGGCCCGTTCCTCCTACAATGAGCAGTTCTTC	CASSLEHRARSSYNEQFF
TRBD2	many	TRBV12-3/TRBV12-4	TRBJ2-1	TGTGCCAGCAGTTTACTAGCGGGGGGCTACAGCTCCTACAATGAGCAGTTCTTC	CASSLLAGGYSSYNEQFF
TRBD1	many	TRBV11-2	TRBJ2-7	TGTGCCAGCAGCGTACTGAGGGGGCGCCTCGAGCAGTACTTC	CASSVLRGRLEQYF
.	many	TRBV6-6	TRBJ2-1	TGTGCCAGCTCCCCTCGGGACTCGCAGTTCTTC	CASSPRDSQFF
.	many	TRBV28	TRBJ2-6	TGTGCCAGCACCACCCCGGCAGGGCATCACATCTCTGGGGCCAACGTCCTGACTTTC	CASTTPAGHHISGANVLTF
TRBD1	many	TRBV11-2	TRBJ1-5	TGTGCCAGCAGCCTACAGGGGGCGATTAATCAGCCCCAGCATTTT	CASSLQGAINQPQHF
.	.	TRBV4-2	TRBJ2-7	TGTGCCAGCAGCCAAGTTTTGGGGACCCTCTACGAGCAGTACTTC	CASSQVLGTLYEQYF
TRBD1	few	TRBV5-1	TRBJ2-7	TGCGCCAGCAGCTTCCAACAGGGGGAAATCGAGCAGTACTTC	CASSFQQGEIEQYF
.	few	TRBV13	TRBJ1-6	TGTGCCAGCAGCTCTGAAAGGGGTTATAATTCACCCCTCCACTTT	CASSSERGYNSPLHF
.	many	TRBV21-1	TRBJ2-1	TGTGCCACCGACGGGGATCCCGATGAGCAGTTCTTC	CATDGDPDEQFF
.	many	TRBV7-2	TRBJ2-2	TGTGCCAGCAGCAAAGACAGGTCCACCGGGGAGCTGTTTTTT	CASSKDRSTGELFF
TRBD1	many	TRBV5-6	TRBJ2-2	TGTGCCAGCAGCGCGCCGACAGGGGCCGGGGAGCTGTTTTTT	CASSAPTGAGELFF
.	.	TRBV25-1	TRBJ2-3	TGTGCCAGCAGTGAATCACTGCCGGGGATTAGCACAGATACGCAGTATTTT	CASSESLPGISTDTQYF
TRBD2	many	TRBV7-2	TRBJ2-5	TGTGCCAGCAGCTTAGGGGCCAAGCGGGGAGTCCAAGAGACCCAGTACTTC	CASSLGAKRGVQETQYF
.	few	TRBV6-5	TRBJ2-2	TGTGCCAGCAGTTACGCCACCTCCGATTACACCGGGGAGCTGTTTTTT	CASSYATSDYTGELFF
.	few	TRBV5-6	TRBJ2-6	TGTGCCAGCAGCTTGGATGGGAAAGGGGCCAACGTCCTGACTTTC	CASSLDGKGANVLTF
.	.	TRBV11-2	TRBJ2-1	TGTGCCAGCAGCTTAGATCTAGCTGTGGGATCCTACAATGAGCAGTTCTTC	CASSLDLAVGSYNEQFF
.	many	TRBV9	TRBJ2-7	TGTGCCAGCAGCGTAGTAGGCGGGGAATACGAGCAGTACTTC	CASSVVGGEYEQYF
.	few	TRBV10-3	TRBJ2-7	TGTGCCATCAATAGCGGCTCCTACGAGCAGTACTTC	CAINSGSYEQYF
.	.	TRBV3-1	TRBJ1-5	TGTGCCAGCAGCCAAGATGATAAGCCCCAGCATTTT	CASSQDDKPQHF
.	few	TRBV7-8	TRBJ1-2	TGTGCCAGCAGCCGGGGACCCTTCGGGGATGGCTACACCTTC	CASSRGPFGDGYTF
TRBD2	many	TRBV11-2	TRBJ2-1	TGTGCCAGCAGCTTAGGACTAGCGGGGGACTACAATGAGCAGTTCTTC	CASSLGLAGDYNEQFF
TRBD1	many	TRBV29-1	TRBJ1-2	TGCAGCGTTGAATCGGGGACAGGGTCGAGGGGCTACACCTTC	CSVESGTGSRGYTF
TRBD1	many	TRBV20-1	TRBJ1-2	TGCAGTGCTGTTCAGGGGGCGCAGTCCTATGGCTACACCTTC	CSAVQGAQSYGYTF
.	many	TRBV29-1	TRBJ1-3	TGCAGCGTGGAACAGGGTGGAAACACCATATATTTT	CSVEQGGNTIYF
.	.	TRBV4-1	TRBJ2-3	TGCGCCAGCAGCCAAAGGACAGCCATAGATACGCAGTATTTT	CASSQRTAIDTQYF
TRBD1	.	TRBV5-6	TRBJ1-2	TGTGCCAGCGACAGGGGGAACTATGGCTACACCTTC	CASDRGNYGYTF
TRBD1	many	TRBV20-1	TRBJ1-1	TGCAGTGCTAGAGATAGGACAGGGGAATCTGAAGCTTTCTTT	CSARDRTGESEAFF